This paragraph covers one TCR beta chain sequence. When sampled, the donors appeared nominally healthy, though they likely had unrecorded immune exposures. The record originates from a study of cytomegalovirus exposure and HLA in healthy donors. Researchers ran the PCR with 60 Vbeta and 13 Jbeta primers. As handled by the study authors: There were around 80 million unique TCR beta chains by a later count, and approximately 10 million of them were shared. Produced via immunoSEQ multiplex PCR; TCRdb's table is partial and in-frame only. Clone size and the V and J calls come from that table; the DNA yielded D and trimming. The sample lists over 90,000 clones, roughly 70% occurring once. This CDR3 is built from 14 residues. Between the trimmed V and J ends, which lost 5 bases and 6 bases, there was a span of 16 bases. The germline gives CDR1 MDHEN, CDR2 SYDVKM.

The sequenced sample consisted of PBMCs. The source is a woman in her fifties or sixties in good health and CMV-seronegative. The chain has TRBV28 and TRBJ1-2, with a possible D match to TRBD1 (6 bases). CDR3 region: CASSRQAPLDGYTF. The DNA of the CDR3 is TGTGCCAGCAGTCGACAGGCGCCGTTAGATGGCTACACCTTC.